This TCR beta chain derives from a study of regulatory T cells in long-lasting Graves disease. Study-wide results and caveats: Those with persistent disease had in common more public clonotypes (around 2,500) than new patients (around 910).

With 5 bases removed from V and 7 bases from J, the gap between germline ends came to 18 bases. The germline V gene encodes CDR1 MNHEY and CDR2 SMNVEV (reference sequence). The CDR3 consists of 15 residues. This clonotype appeared many times. The antigen is undetermined. Time point meaning: newly diagnosed GD, antithyroid drugs for less than 3 months. RNA isolated from PBMCs was used to make the TCR library. For TCR beta, libraries came from iRepertoire HTBI primers and Arm-PCR of CDR3 regions. A single record per CDR3 protein comes from TCRdb applying MiXCR to the multiplex PCR reads. The data show 300,000 to 400,000 distinct CDR3 sequences, with roughly a sixth seen just once and approximately 22% held by the top ten.

The sample consisted of peripheral blood mononuclear cells (PBMCs), taken at new diagnosis, from a patient treated with antithyroid drugs. This TCR came from a female donor with Graves disease. The chain recombines TRBV27 with TRBJ2-1, with D perhaps TRBD1 or TRBD2 (7 bases each). The CDR3 protein is CASSAGGGPRNEQFF. Written as DNA, the CDR3 is TGTGCCAGCAGTGCAGGGGGAGGGCCTAGAAATGAGCAGTTCTTC.